A single sample gave rise to the 24 T cell receptor beta chains below, sequenced in a study of cytomegalovirus exposure and HLA in healthy donors (dated by TCRdb to 2016 to 2017). Library prep was done by the immunoSEQ multiplex PCR assay. For the multiplex PCR, a mixture combining 60 forward primers for TCR Vbeta segments and 13 reverse primers for TCR Jbeta segments was used. TCRdb carries this immuneACCESS record with in-frame sequences only. Its versions omit some clonotypes, under half of them owing to an unresolved V gene in the studies checked, with the rest unexplained. This sample's listing comprises about 79,000 clones. The ten top clones hold around 4.4% of the sample. The sample comprised PBMCs. The source is a man aged 25 to 40 in good health and CMV-seronegative.

The chain has TRBV4-2 and TRBJ1-2; TRBD1 agrees at 8 bases. This CDR3 is built from 19 residues. V was clipped by 0 bases and J by 1 base; unmatched bases: 13. The V gene's germline CDR1 is LGHNA and CDR2 YNFKEQ. CDR3 protein: CASSQDQGTGLFLNYGYTF. The CDR3 DNA is TGTGCCAGCAGCCAAGATCAGGGGACAGGATTATTCCTTAACTATGGCTACACCTTC.

This chain connects TRBV18 to TRBJ2-7; 8 nucleotides align to TRBD1. V dropped 3 bases and J dropped 0; count of bases not matched to a gene: 7. The CDR3 length is 16 residues. Germline loops: CDR1 KGHSH, CDR2 LQKENI. The chain's CDR3 is CASSPLGQGRSYEQYF. The CDR3, as DNA: TGTGCCAGCTCACCTCTCGGACAGGGACGCTCCTACGAGCAGTACTTC.

The chain couples TRBV5-1 to TRBJ1-2; weak D call: TRBD1 (6 bases). This CDR3 region has 17 residues. V lost 4 bases and J lost 3, with 22 bases in between. Germline assignment: CDR1 SGHRS and CDR2 YFSETQ. CDR3 loop: CASSGLPSRTVYYGYTF. In DNA form, the CDR3 reads TGCGCCAGCAGCGGATTACCATCCCGGACAGTTTACTATGGCTACACCTTC.

V is TRBV7-9 and J is TRBJ2-5; the match to TRBD1 covers 7 bases. Germline CDR1 reads SEHNR; CDR2 reads FQNEAQ (reference sequence). The CDR3 spans 11 residues. J was trimmed by 11 bases and V by 5 bases; bases with no gene match: 5. CDR3 sequence (DNA): TGTGCCAGCAGCCTCCAGGGGGAGCAGTACTTC. This codes for CASSLQGEQYF.

The chain combines TRBV2 with TRBJ1-5, with 9 nucleotides matching TRBD1. The CDR3 has 16 amino acids. The germline CDR1 and CDR2 sequences are SNHLY and FYNNEI. The trim removed 2 bases at V and 7 bases at J, leaving 9 bases unmatched. In DNA, the CDR3 is TGTGCCAGCAGTGAATGGGGGGACAGGGTAGGGCAGCCCCAGCATTTT. Amino acids: CASSEWGDRVGQPQHF. Looking up the rest from reference TRBV2 and TRBJ1-5 gives the full variable domain: EPEVTQTPSHQVTQMGQEVILRCVPISNHLYFYWYRQILGQKVEFLVSFYNNEISEKSEIFDDQFSVERPDGSNFTLKIRSTKLEDSAMYFCASSEWGDRVGQPQHFGDGTRLSIL.

The genes are TRBV9 and TRBJ2-2; no definite D call. V was clipped by 2 bases and J by 1 base, with 3 bases between them. Germline CDR1 SGDLS, CDR2 YYNGEE. The CDR3 totals 13 residues. The CDR3 region has the DNA TGTGCCAGCAGCGTCTGGAACACCGGGGAGCTGTTTTTT. This codes for CASSVWNTGELFF.

The chain carries TRBV7-2 and TRBJ2-2; maybe TRBD2 (5 bases). From germline, CDR1 is SGHTA and CDR2 FQGNSA. V dropped 5 bases and J dropped 2 bases, with 12 bases sitting between them. This CDR3 has 15 residues. The CDR3 DNA is TGTGCCAGCAGCCCAGTTAGCGCAAACACCGGGGAGCTGTTTTTT. Residues: CASSPVSANTGELFF.

The gene calls are TRBV13 and TRBJ2-3; TRBD1 matches 7 bases. Germline loops: CDR1 PRHDT, CDR2 FYEKMQ (reference sequence). CDR3 length: 15 amino acids. The J segment lost 2 bases and the V segment lost 5 bases, leaving 7 bases of the junction unmatched. The CDR3 reads CASSAGTDNTDTQYF. The DNA of the CDR3 is TGTGCCAGCAGCGCAGGGACAGACAACACAGATACGCAGTATTTT.

The chain links TRBV13 to TRBJ1-3; 7 nucleotides align to TRBD1. V shed 4 bases, J shed 2 bases, and the junction held 2 bases outside the gene matches. The CDR3 runs 14 residues. Germline V gives CDR1 PRHDT, CDR2 FYEKMQ (reference sequence). The CDR3 loop reads CASSSTGAGNTIYF. The DNA for the CDR3 is TGTGCCAGCAGCTCCACAGGGGCTGGAAACACCATATATTTT.

V usage is TRBV9 and J usage is TRBJ2-7; 8 bases line up with TRBD2. After removal of 4 bases from V and 0 bases from J, the junction contained 9 bases not matched to a gene. Germline V lookup: CDR1 SGDLS, CDR2 YYNGEE. This CDR3 comprises 16 residues. Here the CDR3 reads CASSPWGGGTSYEQYF. The CDR3 DNA follows: TGTGCCAGCAGCCCATGGGGCGGGGGGACCTCCTACGAGCAGTACTTC.

The chain couples TRBV5-1 to TRBJ2-3; 16 bases map to TRBD2. With 9 bases clipped from V and 5 bases from J, the junction kept 12 bases outside the gene matches. Germline CDR1 and CDR2: SGHRS and YFSETQ. CDR3 length equals 17 residues. The CDR3 nucleotides are TGCGCCACCCAACCGGGACTAGCGGGGGGGAATGGAGATACGCAGTATTTT. Its protein is CATQPGLAGGNGDTQYF.

The gene calls are TRBV7-9 and TRBJ1-6, with D maybe TRBD1 (5 bases). Germline V gives CDR1 SEHNR, CDR2 FQNEAQ (reference sequence). With 4 bases removed from V and 0 bases from J, the gap between germline ends came to 13 bases. The CDR3 consists of 17 residues. The CDR3: CASSSDRPDSYNSPLHF. The CDR3 bases are TGTGCCAGCAGCTCCGACAGACCGGACTCCTATAATTCACCCCTCCACTTT.

J is TRBJ1-1 and V is TRBV18; possibly TRBD1 for D (5 bases). Germline V gene data show CDR1 as KGHSH and CDR2 as LQKENI. The V end lost 3 bases, the J end lost 1 base, and 18 bases lay between the germline ends. The CDR3 extends over 17 amino acids. The CDR3 DNA sequence: TGTGCCAGCTCACCTCCGAACAAACAGGCGGAGAACACTGAAGCTTTCTTT. Translated, it gives CASSPPNKQAENTEAFF.

The CDR3 region has the DNA TGTGCCGGGGGGGAAGCTTTCTTT. Protein product: CAGGEAFF. J is TRBJ1-1 and V is TRBV7-9, with a weak D call TRBD1 (5 bases). Germline CDR1 SEHNR, CDR2 FQNEAQ (reference sequence). The CDR3 has 8 amino acids. The V gene lost 11 bases and the J gene lost 8 bases, with 6 bases spanning the gap.

CDR3 amino acids: CASSFSDEQYF. DNA for the CDR3: TGTGCCAGCAGCTTCAGCGACGAGCAGTACTTC. V gene TRBV11-3 combines with J gene TRBJ2-7; D unresolved. With 3 bases removed from V and 5 bases from J, the gap between germline ends came to 5 bases. The CDR3 covers 11 residues. From germline, CDR1 is SGHNT and CDR2 YENEEA.

As DNA, the CDR3 is TGTGCCAGCAGCTTCCCCAGTACAGATACGCAGTATTTT. Translating it yields CASSFPSTDTQYF. The chain is built from TRBV7-9 and TRBJ2-3, with no clear D. Germline V gives CDR1 SEHNR, CDR2 FQNEAQ (reference sequence). Trimming took 3 bases from V and 3 from J, leaving 7 bases between them. The CDR3 extends over 13 amino acids.

V and J are TRBV18 and TRBJ2-3; TRBD2 aligns across 8 bases. The J segment lost 4 bases and the V segment lost 6 bases, leaving 18 bases of the junction unmatched. The CDR3 loop spans 18 amino acids. CDR1 is KGHSH, CDR2 LQKENI, per germline. CDR3 sequence: CASSRIYEGSGSADTQYF. The CDR3 bases are TGTGCCAGCTCCCGCATCTATGAAGGAAGCGGGAGCGCAGATACGCAGTATTTT.

This chain connects TRBV6-4 to TRBJ2-1, with D maybe TRBD2 (6 bases). Trimming cost V 6 bases and J 6 bases, with 15 bases left between them. CDR1 MRHNA and CDR2 SNTAGT come from the germline V gene. The CDR3 is 14 amino acids. In DNA form, the CDR3 reads TGTGCCAGCAGGCGTTCGGGGGAGATCAATGAGCAGTTCTTC. It encodes CASRRSGEINEQFF.

The CDR3: CASSGDRSAYEQYF. The DNA for the CDR3 is TGTGCCAGCTCTGGGGACAGGAGCGCCTACGAGCAGTACTTC. This chain connects TRBV18 to TRBJ2-7, with 8 bases aligning to TRBD1. This CDR3 region has 14 residues. Germline lookup yields CDR1 KGHSH and CDR2 LQKENI. V gave up 6 bases and J gave up 2 bases; unmatched junction bases: 6.

The rearrangement uses TRBV29-1 and TRBJ1-5, with unresolved D. The CDR3 extends over 13 amino acids. Trimming shortened V by 1 base and J by 6 bases, and 10 bases separated the two germline ends. Germline V gene data show CDR1 as SQVTM and CDR2 as ANQGSEA. In nucleotides, the CDR3 is TGCAGCGTTGAAGGCGGGGAGAGTCAGCCCCAGCATTTT. It yields the protein CSVEGGESQPQHF. Variable domain in full (rest from reference TRBV29-1 and TRBJ1-5): SAVISQKPSRDICQRGTSLTIQCQVDSQVTMMFWYRQQPGQSLTLIATANQGSEATYESGFVIDKFPISRPNLTFSTLTVSNMSPEDSSIYLCSVEGGESQPQHFGDGTRLSIL.

This chain links TRBV2 with TRBJ2-1; 11 positions agree with TRBD2. CDR3 length: 15 amino acids. Germline values: CDR1 SNHLY, CDR2 FYNNEI. J was trimmed by 3 bases and V by 6 bases; bases with no gene match: 4. In nucleotides, the CDR3 is TGTGCCAGCAGCCCCCTAGCGGGGGGCTACAATGAGCAGTTCTTC. The encoded protein is CASSPLAGGYNEQFF.

The rearrangement uses TRBV6-5 and TRBJ1-3; D ambiguous. Looked up from germline, CDR1 is MNHEY and CDR2 is SVGAGI. Trimming removed 2 bases at V and 0 bases at J, with 8 bases between. The CDR3 sequence is 15 residues long. CDR3 in amino acids: CASSYSPNSGNTIYF. The CDR3 DNA reads as TGTGCCAGCAGTTACAGCCCTAACTCTGGAAACACCATATATTTT.

V usage is TRBV19 and J usage is TRBJ1-3; D is perhaps TRBD1 (5 bases). The CDR3 has 16 residues. Germline V gene lookup returns CDR1 LNHDA and CDR2 SQIVND (reference sequence). V dropped 7 bases and J dropped 3 bases, with 19 bases sitting between them. The CDR3 region has the DNA TGTGCCAGTACTCCGTTTCGGGGGGATAATGGAAACACCATATATTTT. The encoded protein is CASTPFRGDNGNTIYF. Full variable domain (missing parts from reference TRBV19 and TRBJ1-3): DGGITQSPKYLFRKEGQNVTLSCEQNLNHDAMYWYRQDPGQGLRLIYYSQIVNDFQKGDIAEGYSVSREKKESFPLTVTSAQKNPTAFYLCASTPFRGDNGNTIYFGEGSWLTVV.

The chain employs TRBV9 and TRBJ2-1; 9 bases line up with TRBD2. The CDR3 covers 17 residues. Germline V gene lookup returns CDR1 SGDLS and CDR2 YYNGEE. Trimming cost V 0 bases and J 3 bases; bases outside gene matches: 7. CDR3: CASSVAPSGTLYNEQFF. The CDR3 DNA reads TGTGCCAGCAGCGTAGCCCCTAGCGGGACGCTCTACAATGAGCAGTTCTTC.